This T cell receptor (beta chain) was found in a study of neurological immune-mediated disorders. Study results and limitations: The study found the most TCR clonal expansion in HTLV-1-associated myelopathy and the least in multiple sclerosis, below healthy controls. Expanded clones shared no identical CDR3 amino acid sequences across subjects, which suggested private TCR-beta repertoires in all groups.

The authors made cDNA by 5'RACE with 10-nucleotide random UMIs. In every sequencing run, more than 170 million TCR-beta sequences were generated from 15-18 subjects. Each CDR3 protein is one row after TCRdb ran MiXCR on the 5' RACE reads. The table lists about 59,000 distinct CDR3 sequences, roughly 12% of them singletons. The CDR3 consists of 13 residues. CDR1 SGHRS and CDR2 YFSETQ come from the germline V gene. Deletions cut 0 bases from V and 6 bases from J, with 8 bases between. The table lists this clonotype with many counts. Its antigen remains unknown. The chain employs TRBV5-1 and TRBJ2-3, with D hard to call. This TCR was sampled from a woman aged 60-70 years with HTLV-1-associated myelopathy (HAM/TSP). Sequencing input: PBMCs. The CDR3 DNA reads TGCGCCAGCAGCTTGGAAGGTAGCGATACGCAGTATTTT. Its translation: CASSLEGSDTQYF.